This T cell receptor beta chain was recorded in a study of T cells after yellow fever vaccination. The CDR3 loop spans 14 amino acids. Study results and caveats: A minor fraction of clonotypes spanned both CD4 and CD8 compartments. Clones that expanded after primary vaccination mostly reappeared after the booster (just under 98% CD4, 80% to 90% CD8).

This clonotype was seen ten or more times. Its specificity is unknown. TCRdb reprocessed the 5' RACE reads with MiXCR, giving one entry per CDR3 protein. The sample carries 50,000 or so distinct CDR3 sequences, 7.4% recorded once. The rearrangement joins TRBV21-1 to TRBJ2-2. TRBV21-1 has pseudogene status. The clonotype was recovered from a man aged 18-30 years who received the YFV17D yellow fever vaccine. Material: CD8+ T cells sorted from PBMCs, obtained less than 16 days after the first yellow fever vaccination. In DNA, the CDR3 is TGTGCCAGCAGCAAAGATGGGGACACCGGGGAGCTGTTTTTT. Translation gives CASSKDGDTGELFF.